This T cell receptor (beta chain) stems from a study of T cell changes during pregnancy in multiple sclerosis. Only in-frame clones appear in the TCRdb table, and some are missing; sequencing was by immunoSEQ multiplex PCR. The table lists some 68,000 clones, around 92% of them singletons. The CDR3 is 15 residues long. Germline V CDR1 and CDR2: SGHTA, FQGNSA. Trimming cost V 1 base and J 0 bases, with 10 bases left between them. The sample consisted of peripheral blood, taken in the second trimester of pregnancy. The sequence derives from a female donor in good health, enrolled as a control in a pregnancy study. The chain joins TRBV7-2 to TRBJ2-7; the D is unclear. The CDR3 protein is CASSLDLSPSYEQYF. CDR3 nucleotide sequence: TGTGCCAGCAGCTTAGACCTTAGCCCCTCCTACGAGCAGTACTTC.